This TCR beta chain comes out of a study of cytomegalovirus exposure and HLA in healthy donors. Turning to the study itself: Out of about 410 genotyped donors, less than 85% belonged to the Caucasian-associated ancestry cluster.

This PCR relied on a set of 60 Vbeta primers and 13 Jbeta primers. TCRdb's table, derived via immunoSEQ multiplex PCR, lists solely in-frame clones and lacks some. The repertoire holds 65,000 to 75,000 clones, 55% to 75% seen once, with 17% in the top ten. Whole-study results and caveats: Roughly uniform depth of sequencing across donors was assumed in presence/absence analyses.

With 5 bases clipped from V and 4 bases from J, the junction kept 7 bases outside the gene matches. In germline, CDR1 is LNHDA, CDR2 SQIVND (reference sequence). CDR3 size: 16 residues. To note about this clone: Its matching antigen is unknown.

The chain employs TRBV19 and TRBJ2-2, with 10 bases fitting TRBD1. The receptor was isolated from a man between 35 and 55 years old in good health and CMV-seropositive. Sequencing was done on a sample of PBMCs. For the CDR3, the DNA is TGTGCCAGTAGTCGGAGACAGGGGGCTGGCACCGGGGAGCTGTTTTTT. Translating gives CASSRRQGAGTGELFF.